The entry below gives a single TCR beta chain sequence along with its context. Its antigen is still unknown. This CDR3 is built from 13 residues. The V gene's germline CDR1 is SQVTM and CDR2 ANQGSEA. The V gene lost 4 bases and the J gene lost 6 bases, with 13 bases spanning the gap. The data are from a study of T-cell reconstitution after alpha-beta-depleted transplantation in children. Overall study findings and caveats: By about two months after transplant, alpha-beta T cells reportedly arose from several hundred graft clones that had expanded.

A library of TCRbeta sequences, prepared with unique molecular identifiers, was generated. TCRdb used MiXCR to reprocess the PCR reads, holding one entry per CDR3 protein. The sample includes about 600,000 distinct CDR3 sequences, under 25% of them seen just once. The clonotype comes from a boy under two years old who had a stem cell transplant for acute myeloid leukemia, so the T cells may come from the graft donor. The sequenced sample was PBMCs, mostly from graft donor cells, obtained 360 days after TCRalphabeta/CD19-depleted stem cell transplant. This chain connects TRBV29-1 to TRBJ1-5; weak D call: TRBD1 (6 bases). CDR3 amino acids: CSVGRDTGQPQHF. DNA for the CDR3: TGCAGCGTTGGCCGGGACACCGGTCAGCCCCAGCATTTT.